These 16 T cell receptor beta chains share one sample of origin, sequenced in a study of cytomegalovirus exposure and HLA in healthy donors. A multiplex PCR was run with 60 Vbeta primers and 13 Jbeta primers. Profiling relied on immunoSEQ multiplex PCR, and the TCRdb table lists in-frame clones only, not all of them. This sample yields fewer than 200,000 clones, of which over 9.5% are seen a single time; over 6.5% belongs to the top ten. Sequencing input: PBMCs. The source of these receptors is a man aged 45 to 65 in good health and CMV-seropositive.

This clone was counted only a few times. V and J are TRBV7-2 and TRBJ2-7; the match to TRBD1 covers 11 bases. V was clipped by 5 bases and J by 2 bases; unmatched bases: 5. CDR3 size: 15 residues. CDR1 is SGHTA and CDR2 is FQGNSA in the germline V gene. The DNA for the CDR3 is TGTGCCAGCAGCAAGGACAGGGGGCAAACCTACGAGCAGTACGTC. It codes for CASSKDRGQTYEQYV.

This clone was counted between two and nine times. This chain links TRBV19 with TRBJ2-1; 7 positions match TRBD1. The CDR3 totals 16 residues. J lost 0 bases, V lost 5 bases, and 7 bases had no gene match. The germline V gene encodes CDR1 LNHDA and CDR2 SQIVND (reference sequence). The DNA for the CDR3 is TGTGCCAGTAGTCTCGTCGCAGGGGGCTCCTACAATGAGCAGTTCTTC. This translates into CASSLVAGGSYNEQFF.

J is TRBJ1-1 and V is TRBV18; D may be TRBD1 (6 bases). Per the germline V gene, CDR1 is KGHSH and CDR2 is LQKENI. The CDR3 totals 15 residues. V lost 3 bases and J 6 bases, leaving 17 bases between the germline ends. CDR3 in amino acids: CASSPKEGGGAEAFF. DNA of the CDR3: TGTGCCAGCTCACCCAAGGAGGGGGGGGGTGCTGAAGCTTTCTTT.

V gene TRBV6-4 combines with J gene TRBJ2-2; tentative D call: TRBD2 (6 bases). Per the germline V gene, CDR1 is MRHNA and CDR2 is SNTAGT. The V end lost 0 bases, the J end lost 4 bases, and 15 bases lay between the germline ends. CDR3 length equals 17 residues. CDR3 in amino acids: CASSDSGRRGRTGELFF. DNA of the CDR3: TGTGCCAGCAGTGACTCGGGGAGGAGGGGACGCACCGGGGAGCTGTTTTTT.

The chain uses TRBV9 and TRBJ2-2; possible D gene TRBD1, 5 bases. V lost 0 bases, J lost 13 bases, and 19 bases lay in between. CDR1 and CDR2 (germline): SGDLS, YYNGEE. This CDR3 comprises 15 residues. As DNA, the CDR3 is TGTGCCAGCAGCGTAGATAGTCAGGGCGGAACTTGGCTGTTTTTT. It specifies CASSVDSQGGTWLFF.

This chain joins TRBV10-2 and TRBJ2-1, with 9 nucleotides matching TRBD2. Trimming cost V 7 bases and J 3 bases; bases outside gene matches: 7. The CDR3 is made up of 15 amino acids. CDR1 is WSHSY, CDR2 SAAADI, per germline. The CDR3 region has the DNA TGCGCCAGCAAGGGCGGGGGGGCCAGCTACAATGAGCAGTTCTTC. As protein: CASKGGGASYNEQFF.

This clone was counted a few times. The chain carries TRBV18 and TRBJ2-7, with 7 bases identical to TRBD1. Unmatched junction bases numbered 3, after V lost 3 bases and J lost 1 base. Germline V lookup: CDR1 KGHSH, CDR2 LQKENI. The CDR3 contains 14 residues. The CDR3 DNA is TGTGCCAGCTCACCGAGGGACAGATCCTACGAGCAGTACTTC. Translation: CASSPRDRSYEQYF.

The chain is built from TRBV6-1 and TRBJ1-1; D is uncertain. With 3 bases removed from V and 4 bases from J, the gap between germline ends came to 9 bases. The CDR3 extends over 13 amino acids. Germline-derived CDR1 and CDR2 are MNHNS and SASEGT. The CDR3 loop is CASSESGRTEAFF. The CDR3 DNA reads TGTGCCAGCAGTGAGTCGGGTCGCACTGAAGCTTTCTTT.

This rearrangement joins TRBV6-1 to TRBJ2-5; TRBD1 might be the D (7 bases). The germline V gene encodes CDR1 MNHNS and CDR2 SASEGT. This CDR3 spans 14 amino acids. The V and J ends lost 5 bases and 2 bases respectively, with 12 bases between them. The CDR3 reads CASSTSGGQETQYF. The CDR3 DNA reads as TGTGCCAGCAGTACCTCAGGGGGGCAAGAGACCCAGTACTTC.

V usage is TRBV7-2 and J usage is TRBJ2-2, with 7 bases identical to TRBD2. In germline, CDR1 is SGHTA, CDR2 FQGNSA. The ends lost 11 bases at V and 5 bases at J; junction bases unmatched: 11. The CDR3 extends over 14 amino acids. CDR3 nucleotides: TGTGCCGTAAGGGAGGGAAGGTCGACCGGGGAGCTGTTTTTT. Residues: CAVREGRSTGELFF.

This chain joins TRBV14 and TRBJ2-5, with a tentative D call TRBD2 (5 bases). Germline V gene sequence: CDR1 SGHDN, CDR2 FVKESK. The CDR3 has 15 amino acids. Trimming pared 0 bases from V and 9 bases from J, leaving 17 bases between. CDR3 protein: CASSQDVTTWGAQYF. CDR3 in DNA: TGTGCCAGCAGCCAAGATGTAACGACCTGGGGAGCCCAGTACTTC.

This clone was picked up a small number of times. CDR3 loop: CASSLLSGMNRAGGYTF. Written as DNA, the CDR3 is TGTGCCAGCAGCTTACTGTCAGGCATGAACAGGGCAGGAGGCTACACCTTC. The rearrangement uses TRBV7-6 and TRBJ1-2; weak D call: TRBD1 (6 bases). CDR1 is SGHVS and CDR2 is FNYEAQ in the germline V gene. V was clipped by 2 bases and J by 8 bases, with 24 bases between them. The CDR3 totals 17 residues.

The chain recombines TRBV27 with TRBJ2-1; D gene ambiguous. This CDR3 has 13 residues. The germline CDR1 and CDR2 sequences are MNHEY and SMNVEV (reference sequence). Trimming pared 5 bases from V and 8 bases from J, leaving 13 bases between. The CDR3 nucleotides are TGTGCCAGCAGTCTATACCAACGCGATGAGCAGTTCTTC. It yields the protein CASSLYQRDEQFF.

This clone has a handful of counts. Other DNA sequences in this sample translate to the same CDR3. The rearrangement uses TRBV7-6 and TRBJ2-5; TRBD1 agrees at 7 bases. V was pared by 1 base and J by 5 bases, with 1 base of the junction left unmatched. The V gene's germline CDR1 is SGHVS and CDR2 FNYEAQ. This CDR3 is built from 13 residues. The CDR3 DNA is TGTGCCAGCAGCTTAGGACAGGGTGAGACCCAGTACTTC. Residues: CASSLGQGETQYF.

V gene TRBV11-2 combines with J gene TRBJ2-3, with 8 bases that match TRBD1. The V and J ends lost 5 bases and 2 bases, in that order; junction bases with no gene match: 12. The CDR3 is made up of 17 amino acids. The germline V gene encodes CDR1 SGHAT and CDR2 FQNNGV. The CDR3 coding sequence is TGTGCCAGCAGCCAATATCCGGGACAGGCCATCACAGATACGCAGTATTTT. Its translation: CASSQYPGQAITDTQYF.

The V gene is TRBV19, the J gene TRBJ1-6, with 10 bases lining up with TRBD1. With 9 bases clipped from V and 6 bases from J, the junction kept 2 bases outside the gene matches. Germline V gene data show CDR1 as LNHDA and CDR2 as SQIVND (reference sequence). This CDR3 comprises 13 residues. The CDR3 is CASRDRGNSPLHF. The CDR3 nucleotides read TGTGCCAGCCGGGACAGGGGTAATTCACCCCTCCACTTT.